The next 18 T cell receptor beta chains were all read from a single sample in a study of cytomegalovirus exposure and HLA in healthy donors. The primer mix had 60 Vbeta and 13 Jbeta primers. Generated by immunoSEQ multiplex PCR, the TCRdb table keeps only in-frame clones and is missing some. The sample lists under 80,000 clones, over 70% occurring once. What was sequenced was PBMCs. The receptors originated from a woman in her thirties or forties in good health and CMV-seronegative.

The CDR3 reads CASSLAGQPRANEKLFF. CDR3 DNA: TGTGCCAGCAGCTTAGCCGGGCAGCCGAGGGCTAATGAAAAACTGTTTTTT. The genes are TRBV7-9 and TRBJ1-4; D not resolved. V was pared by 0 bases and J by 3 bases, with 14 bases between. Germline CDR1 SEHNR, CDR2 FQNEAQ (reference sequence). The CDR3 consists of 17 residues.

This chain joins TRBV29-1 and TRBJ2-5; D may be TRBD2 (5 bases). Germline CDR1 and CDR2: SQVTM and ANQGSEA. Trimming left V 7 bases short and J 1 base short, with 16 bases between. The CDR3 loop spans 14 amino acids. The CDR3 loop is CSANTGNSQETQYF. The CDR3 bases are TGCAGCGCTAACACCGGGAACTCCCAAGAGACCCAGTACTTC.

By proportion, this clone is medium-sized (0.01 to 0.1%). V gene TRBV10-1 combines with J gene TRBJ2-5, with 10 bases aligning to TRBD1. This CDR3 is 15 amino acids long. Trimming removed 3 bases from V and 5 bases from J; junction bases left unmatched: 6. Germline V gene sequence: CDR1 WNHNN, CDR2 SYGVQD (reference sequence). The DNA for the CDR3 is TGCGCCAGCAGTGAAGGACAGGGGGACGCGGAGACCCAGTACTTC. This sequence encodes CASSEGQGDAETQYF.

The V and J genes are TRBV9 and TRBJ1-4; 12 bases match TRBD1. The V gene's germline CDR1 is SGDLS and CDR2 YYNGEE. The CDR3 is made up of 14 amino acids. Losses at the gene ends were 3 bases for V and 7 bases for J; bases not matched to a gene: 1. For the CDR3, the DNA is TGTGCCAGCAGCGCGGGACAGGGGGCTGAAAAACTGTTTTTT. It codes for CASSAGQGAEKLFF.

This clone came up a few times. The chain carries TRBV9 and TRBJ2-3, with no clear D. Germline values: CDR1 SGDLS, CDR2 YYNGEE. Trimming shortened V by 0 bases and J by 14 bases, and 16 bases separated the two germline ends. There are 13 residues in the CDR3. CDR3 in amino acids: CASSVEPKSPGYF. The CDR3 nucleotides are TGTGCCAGCAGCGTAGAGCCCAAGAGCCCGGGGTATTTT.

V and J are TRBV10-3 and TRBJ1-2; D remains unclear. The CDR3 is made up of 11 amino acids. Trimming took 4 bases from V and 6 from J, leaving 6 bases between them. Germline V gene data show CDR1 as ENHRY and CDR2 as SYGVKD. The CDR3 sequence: CAISATDGYTF. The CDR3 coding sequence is TGTGCCATCAGTGCTACGGATGGCTACACCTTC.

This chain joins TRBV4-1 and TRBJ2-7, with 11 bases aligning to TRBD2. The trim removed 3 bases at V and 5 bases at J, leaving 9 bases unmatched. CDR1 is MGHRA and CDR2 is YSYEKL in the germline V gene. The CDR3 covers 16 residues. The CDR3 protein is CASSQGLAGGRHEQYF. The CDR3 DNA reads TGCGCCAGCAGCCAGGGCCTAGCGGGAGGTCGCCACGAGCAGTACTTC.

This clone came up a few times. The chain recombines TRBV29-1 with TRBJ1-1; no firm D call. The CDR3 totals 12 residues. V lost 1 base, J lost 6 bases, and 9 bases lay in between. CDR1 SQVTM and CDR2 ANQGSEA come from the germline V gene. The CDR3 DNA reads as TGCAGCGTTGAAGTGGCAGTCGCTGAAGCTTTCTTT. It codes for CSVEVAVAEAFF.

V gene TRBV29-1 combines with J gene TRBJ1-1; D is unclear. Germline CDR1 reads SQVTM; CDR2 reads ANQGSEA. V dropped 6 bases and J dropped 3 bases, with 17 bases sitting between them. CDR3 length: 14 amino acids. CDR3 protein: CSVSGSPAYTEAFF. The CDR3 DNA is TGCAGCGTCTCCGGGTCTCCGGCTTACACTGAAGCTTTCTTT.

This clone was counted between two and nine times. CDR3 DNA sequence: TGTGCCAGCAGCCCTTCAGGGGACAGGGGGTTATTTGAGCAGTACTTC. Translation gives CASSPSGDRGLFEQYF. The rearrangement uses TRBV7-8 and TRBJ2-7; 11 positions agree with TRBD1. The ends lost 5 bases at V and 7 bases at J; junction bases unmatched: 13. CDR1 and CDR2 (germline): SGHVS, FQNEAQ. This CDR3 contains 16 residues.

The CDR3 loop is CATDPPPTSGTEEETQYF. The CDR3 bases are TGTGCCACCGACCCTCCCCCTACTAGCGGTACAGAAGAAGAGACCCAGTACTTC. The chain combines TRBV7-3 with TRBJ2-5; 8 nucleotides line up with TRBD2. V lost 10 bases to trimming and J lost 3 bases; unmatched junction nucleotides: 22. Germline-derived CDR1 and CDR2 are SGHTA and FQGTGA. This CDR3 is built from 18 residues.

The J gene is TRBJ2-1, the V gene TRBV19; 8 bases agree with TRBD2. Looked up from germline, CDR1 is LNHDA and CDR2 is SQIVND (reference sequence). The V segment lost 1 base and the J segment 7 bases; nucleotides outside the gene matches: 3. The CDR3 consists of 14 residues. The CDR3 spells CASSIGPGGNEQFF. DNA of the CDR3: TGTGCCAGTAGTATAGGGCCGGGGGGGAATGAGCAGTTCTTC.

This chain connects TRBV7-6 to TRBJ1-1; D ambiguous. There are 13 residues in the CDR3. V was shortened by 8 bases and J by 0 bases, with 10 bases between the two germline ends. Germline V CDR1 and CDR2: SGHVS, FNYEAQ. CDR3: CASAADLNTEAFF. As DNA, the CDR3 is TGTGCCAGCGCGGCAGACTTGAACACTGAAGCTTTCTTT.

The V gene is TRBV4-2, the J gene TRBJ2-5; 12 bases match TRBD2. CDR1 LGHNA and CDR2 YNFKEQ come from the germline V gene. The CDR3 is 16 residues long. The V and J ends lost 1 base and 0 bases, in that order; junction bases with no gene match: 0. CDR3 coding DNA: TGTGCCAGCAGCCAAGGGACTAGCGGGGACCAAGAGACCCAGTACTTC. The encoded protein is CASSQGTSGDQETQYF.

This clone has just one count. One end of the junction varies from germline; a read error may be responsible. In DNA, the CDR3 is TGTGCTAGCAGCTTACGACAGAACACTGAAGCTTTCTTT. Amino acid sequence: CASSLRQNTEAFF. The chain employs TRBV7-7 and TRBJ1-1, with D unresolved. CDR1 is SSHAT and CDR2 is FNYEAQ in the germline V gene (reference sequence). CDR3 size: 13 residues.

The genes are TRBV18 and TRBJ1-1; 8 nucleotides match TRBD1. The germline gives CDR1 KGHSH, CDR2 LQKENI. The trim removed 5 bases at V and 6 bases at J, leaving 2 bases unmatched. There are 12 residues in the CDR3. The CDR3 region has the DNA TGTGCCAGCTCAAGACAGGGGCCTGAAGCTTTCTTT. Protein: CASSRQGPEAFF. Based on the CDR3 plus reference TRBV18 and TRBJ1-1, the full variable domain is NAGVMQNPRHLVRRRGQEARLRCSPMKGHSHVYWYRQLPEEGLKFMVYLQKENIIDESGMPKERFSAEFPKEGPSILRIQQVVRGDSAAYFCASSRQGPEAFFGQGTRLTVV.

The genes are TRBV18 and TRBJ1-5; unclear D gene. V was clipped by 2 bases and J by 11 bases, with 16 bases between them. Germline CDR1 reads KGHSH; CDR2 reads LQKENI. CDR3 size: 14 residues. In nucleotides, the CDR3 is TGTGCCAGCTCACCAGGGTATACGGGGTCGGCCCAGCATTTT. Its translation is CASSPGYTGSAQHF.

The CDR3 DNA follows: TGTGCCAATTCTGCCCGACAGGGCGGTGAGCAGTTCTTC. Its protein is CANSARQGGEQFF. The gene calls are TRBV30 and TRBJ2-1; TRBD1 agrees at 7 bases. Germline CDR1 is GTSNPN and CDR2 is SVGIG (reference sequence). Trimming took 8 bases from V and 9 from J; bases not matched to a gene: 13. This CDR3 is 13 amino acids long.